This TCR beta chain derives from a study of OX40 agonist ivuxolimab in advanced cancers. The sample holds one count of this clone. The target antigen is unknown. Here immunoSEQ multiplex PCR was the method, and the copy in TCRdb shows in-frame clones only, minus some. The table lists about 56,000 clones, around 87% of them singletons. Study observations and caveats: CD8+ T cells were the subset that, on average, had more expanded clones than CD4+.

The length of the CDR3 is 15 residues. CDR1 is MNHNS and CDR2 is SASEGT in the germline V gene. The junction had 15 bases not matched to a gene; V was cut back by 9 bases and J by 5 bases. The sample was CD4+ or CD8+ T cells sorted from blood, taken in a trial of the OX40 agonist ivuxolimab. V gene TRBV6-1 combines with J gene TRBJ1-1, with 7 bases identical to TRBD1. The origin of this receptor is an adult with an advanced solid tumor such as melanoma, head and neck, liver or kidney cancer. CDR3 bases: TGTGCCAGTTCCGAAAGGAGGGGGCTGAGTACTGAAGCTTTCTTT. Encoded protein: CASSERRGLSTEAFF.